Listed below are T cell receptor beta chains from one sample, sequenced in a study of T cell repertoires in cytomegalovirus infection. One entry per CDR3 protein results from TCRdb running MiXCR on the reads. Of fewer than 550,000 distinct CDR3 sequences in the sample, about 15% were seen once. The sample was CD8+ T cells from PBMCs. Receptors originate from a human donor in good health (CMV status not recorded). Some clones in this sample may be carry-over from other donors' samples. The CDR3 runs from the conserved cysteine through the conserved F or W. A D gene is named only where the DNA matches it firmly. Size is stated for part of the rows, as once, few or many counts, or as a class when the clone is expanded.

j_call clone_size v_call d_call cdr3_nt cdr3_aa
TRBJ1-5 few TRBV5-1 NA TGCGCCAGCAAGGGTGGGGTAGTCAATCAGCCCCAGCATTTT CASKGGVVNQPQHF
TRBJ2-7 NA TRBV27 TRBD1 TGTGCCAGCACGGGACAGGGGTACCACGAGCAGTACTTC CASTGQGYHEQYF
TRBJ2-1 few TRBV18 NA TGTGCCAGCTCACCAGAGAGGGTCGATGAGCAGTTCTTC CASSPERVDEQFF
TRBJ1-1 NA TRBV19 TRBD1 TGTGCCAGTAGTTGGTATCAGGGGGCTGCAAACACTGAAGCTTTCTTT CASSWYQGAANTEAFF
TRBJ2-3 NA TRBV28 NA TGTGCCAGCATCAGCCCCCGGGCGGACACAGATACGCAGTATTTT CASISPRADTDTQYF
TRBJ2-7 NA TRBV28 TRBD2 TGTGCCAGCACCTCTCGACTAGCGGGAGTTTCCGAGCAGTACTTC CASTSRLAGVSEQYF
TRBJ1-1 few TRBV9 NA TGTGCCAGCAGCGGTACTACAAAGAACACTGAAGCTTTCTTT CASSGTTKNTEAFF
TRBJ1-6 many TRBV6-1 NA TGTGCCAGCAGCAAAGTCCGGGAAGCGCGAAATTCACCCCTCCACTTT CASSKVREARNSPLHF
TRBJ1-5 many TRBV19 NA TGTGCCAGCAGAGGAGCCGGGCATCAGCCCCAGCATTTT CASRGAGHQPQHF
TRBJ1-1 NA TRBV19 NA TGTGCCAGTACTAAGGAGCAGGGATTGACCACTGAAGCTTTCTTT CASTKEQGLTTEAFF
TRBJ1-1 many TRBV19 NA TGTGCCAGTACCTGGGGAGTGACTGAAGCTTTCTTT CASTWGVTEAFF
TRBJ2-7 NA TRBV30 TRBD2 TGTGCCTGGAGTAGAGCGGGAGGGCCAGGGTACGAGCAGTACTTC CAWSRAGGPGYEQYF
TRBJ1-4 NA TRBV6-5 NA TGTGCCAGCAGTTACCTTCCGGGCAAGGCTGCAACTAATGAAAAACTGTTTTTT CASSYLPGKAATNEKLFF
TRBJ1-5 few TRBV28 TRBD1 TGTGCCAGCAGAGACCCGGGACAGGGTCAATTAGGGAGCAATCAGCCCCAGCATTTT CASRDPGQGQLGSNQPQHF
TRBJ2-7 many TRBV7-9 TRBD2 TGTGCCAGCAGCTTAGCGTCCTCGGTAGAACTAGCGTACGAGCAGTACTTC CASSLASSVELAYEQYF
TRBJ2-5 NA TRBV2 TRBD2 TGTGCCAGCAAGAAGGGGACTAGCGGTGGGAAACAAGAGACCCAGTACTTC CASKKGTSGGKQETQYF
TRBJ2-7 many TRBV7-6 TRBD1 TGTGCCAGCAGCTTATCTGCCGGGACAGTCGCCTACGAGCAGTACTTC CASSLSAGTVAYEQYF
TRBJ2-2 NA TRBV9 NA TGTGCCAGCAGCGGACGCGGGGCAATCCGAGGGGAGCTGTTTTTT CASSGRGAIRGELFF
TRBJ2-1 NA TRBV20-1 TRBD2 TGCAGTGCTGGGGGGGGACTACGTGAGGATGAGCAGTTCTTC CSAGGGLREDEQFF
TRBJ1-2 NA TRBV27 TRBD1 TGTGCCAGCAGTTTAGGTCTGACAGGGGATGGCTACACCTTC CASSLGLTGDGYTF
TRBJ1-1 many TRBV7-9 NA TGTGCCAGCAGCTCAGACCCGACGGGTGAAGCTTTCTTT CASSSDPTGEAFF
TRBJ2-7 few TRBV12-3/TRBV12-4 TRBD2 TGTGCCAGCAGTTTCAGCGGGGGGGTCTACGAGCAGTACTTC CASSFSGGVYEQYF
TRBJ1-2 NA TRBV28 TRBD1 TGTGCCAGCAGGCGGGACAGTCGTGTCTACACCTTC CASRRDSRVYTF
TRBJ2-3 many TRBV14 NA TGTGCCAGCAGCCAAGAAAGCCGGACAGCTAGCACAGATACGCAGTATTTT CASSQESRTASTDTQYF
TRBJ2-7 many TRBV7-9 TRBD2 TGTGCCAGCAGCTTATCTACGGGAGGACTGAACGAGCAGTACTTC CASSLSTGGLNEQYF
TRBJ1-5 many TRBV4-1 NA TGTGCCAGCAGCCAAGACCGCAATCAGCCCCAGCATTTT CASSQDRNQPQHF
TRBJ1-2 few TRBV5-6 NA TGTGCCAGCAGCCCGACTCGGGTGAATTTGTACTATGGCTACACCTTC CASSPTRVNLYYGYTF
TRBJ2-1 many TRBV6-1 NA TGTGCCAGCAGCCGCCCCGGACGGGCCAATGAGCAGTTCTTC CASSRPGRANEQFF
TRBJ2-7 many TRBV10-3 NA TGTGCCATCAGTGAGACAGGTGTCAGCTCCTACGAGCAGTACTTC CAISETGVSSYEQYF
TRBJ2-7 few TRBV6-6 TRBD1 TGTGCCAGCAGCCCGAGACAGGGGATCGACGAGCAGTACTTC CASSPRQGIDEQYF
TRBJ2-3 many TRBV12-5 NA TGTGCTAGTGGTCCAAGTGGGGGGTTGGTCACAGATACGCAGTATTTT CASGPSGGLVTDTQYF
TRBJ2-1 many TRBV4-2 NA TGTGCCAGCAGCCAAGGCCGTCGGGAAGTCTACAATGAGCAGTTCTTC CASSQGRREVYNEQFF
TRBJ1-1 NA TRBV19 NA TGTGCCAGTAGTATGGTTAGGGGTTCTGAAGCTTTCTTT CASSMVRGSEAFF
TRBJ2-7 many TRBV2 NA TGTGCCAGCAGTGGCACTAACTACGAGCAGTACTTC CASSGTNYEQYF
TRBJ1-2 few TRBV9 NA TGTGCCAGCAGCGTTACAACAGGGTACTATGGCTACACCTTC CASSVTTGYYGYTF
TRBJ2-7 NA TRBV28 NA TGTGCCAGCAGTTCCGACTGGAGATCCTACGAGCAGTACTTC CASSSDWRSYEQYF
TRBJ1-5 many TRBV19 TRBD1 TGTGCCAGTAGTATCGAGACAGGGGGCGCGGGTCAGCCCCAGCATTTT CASSIETGGAGQPQHF
TRBJ1-6 many TRBV6-1 NA TGTGCCAGCAGTGCATGGATAAGCTCCTATAATTCACCCCTCCACTTT CASSAWISSYNSPLHF
TRBJ2-2 NA TRBV29-1 TRBD1 TGCAGCTCCCGAAAAACCGGGACAGGGGCTCCGAACACCGGGGAGCTGTTTTTT CSSRKTGTGAPNTGELFF
TRBJ1-2 few TRBV7-9 NA TGTGCCAGCAGCTTAATGGACCACGGTAACTATGGCTACACCTTC CASSLMDHGNYGYTF
TRBJ2-7 NA TRBV27 NA TGTGCCAGCAGTTTAGGGGGGGGCACTGAGCAGTACTTC CASSLGGGTEQYF
TRBJ2-7 few TRBV2 TRBD1 TGTGCCAGCAGTTCAAACCTCCCGGGACAGGGGCCCTACGAGCAGTACTTC CASSSNLPGQGPYEQYF
TRBJ2-7 NA TRBV20-1 TRBD1 TGCAGTGCTAGATCCGGACAGGGCGATGGAGAGCAGTACTTC CSARSGQGDGEQYF
TRBJ2-7 few TRBV4-2 NA TGTGCCAGCAGTTCCGCGAAGGGGCGCGAGCAGTACTTC CASSSAKGREQYF
TRBJ1-4 NA TRBV20-1 TRBD1 TGCAGTGCTAGGGGCATTTTAGCGGAAGGGGGCGAAAAACTGTTTTTT CSARGILAEGGEKLFF
TRBJ2-2 many TRBV7-6 TRBD2 TGTGCCAGCAGCGCACGAGCGGGACCTATGAACACCGGGGAGCTGTTTTTT CASSARAGPMNTGELFF
TRBJ1-2 many TRBV7-9 NA TGTGCCAGCAGCCCCCGGGAAAACCCCCTCCCGGATGGCTACACCTTC CASSPRENPLPDGYTF
TRBJ2-1 many TRBV7-9 NA TGTGCCAGCAGCGGGACGCAGGGTTCCTACAATGAGCAGTTCTTC CASSGTQGSYNEQFF
TRBJ1-5 many TRBV19 NA TGTGCCAGTAGTGCCTTAGGGCAAGGAAATCAGCCCCAGCATTTT CASSALGQGNQPQHF
TRBJ1-3 few TRBV7-6 NA TGTGCCAGCAGCACCGGGGGTAGAAACACCATATATTTT CASSTGGRNTIYF